These T cell receptor beta chains were read from a single sample in a study of T cell repertoires in cytomegalovirus infection. These receptors' antigens are unknown. TCRdb reprocessed the reads via MiXCR and lists one record per CDR3 protein. The sample contains more than 90,000 distinct CDR3 sequences, 10% of which appear only once. Sequencing was done on a sample of PBMCs, sequenced either directly or after in vitro stimulation (not recorded which). The receptor source for this set is a human donor in good health (CMV status not recorded). Some clones in this sample may be carry-over from other donors' samples. The CDR3 runs from the conserved cysteine through the conserved F or W. Fields, in order: V gene, clone size, CDR3 protein. Clone sizes are given selectively: once, few, many, or a class where the clone is expanded.

>TRBV12-3/TRBV12-4|few
CASSFREGGETQYF
>TRBV30|NA
CAWSTSGPQHF
>TRBV4-1|many
CASSNRLADFSGANVLTF
>TRBV7-9|few
CASSSGVQETQYF
>TRBV7-8|many
CASSPMQEETQYF
>TRBV28|few
CASAYANEQFF
>TRBV7-9|NA
CASRKAGAHNEQFF
>TRBV7-2|few
CASSSPDGIGETQYF
>TRBV6-2/TRBV6-3|many
CASSYDRVQPQHF
>TRBV7-3|many
CASSLMATNTGELFF
>TRBV7-2|many
CASSFGLARSSYEQYF
>TRBV19|many
CASSPNREMNTEAFF
>TRBV7-8|many
CASSFRDSSYNEQFF
>TRBV9|once
CASSVDRDRGRYTF
>TRBV7-2|many
CASSLQRNEQFF
>TRBV27|many
CASNPNRGNTEAFF
>TRBV7-2|many
CASSLQTSGTNYEQYF
>TRBV28|medium-sized
CASSLRDSRTGEKLFF
>TRBV2|NA
CASSRQGAGELFF
>TRBV12-3/TRBV12-4|many
CASSLYAGASGANVLTF
>TRBV27|few
CASSRTGPGNTIYF
>TRBV20-1|few
CSARGLAGMNEQFF
>TRBV12-3/TRBV12-4|few
CASSSGGGGELFF
>TRBV6-1|many
CASSFSQYRVEYNEQFF
>TRBV6-1|NA
CASRPGGVSYNEQFF
>TRBV6-2/TRBV6-3|few
CASRREAGGLRGEQFF
>TRBV15|NA
CATSRGWGTSYEQYF
>TRBV7-2|many
CASSSGTGAQNVLTF
>TRBV7-2|NA
CASSLGPQTNTGELFF
>TRBV28|few
CASSFGQGYEQYF
>TRBV19|NA
CASSRTRSGEQYF
>TRBV7-9|many
CASSLLDGQNTEAFF
>TRBV7-2|NA
CASSSRDRVYGYTF
>TRBV19|few
CASSVDISPRYHQPQHF
>TRBV28|many
CASTPMPGRIGYTF
>TRBV6-2/TRBV6-3|NA
CASSGLAGAPDTQYF
>TRBV12-3/TRBV12-4|few
CASSFGQGGNQPQHF
>TRBV7-2|many
CASSFSGAAAISYEQYF
>TRBV11-3|few
CASSPGQDNEQFF
>TRBV28|few
CASHQREIYNEQFF
>TRBV29-1|NA
CSVGMTQKYGYTF
>TRBV12-3/TRBV12-4|NA
CASSLAGVGDTQYF
>TRBV11-3|few
CASSSDRAEQFF
>TRBV5-1|many
CASSTGLAGADGELFF
>TRBV4-1|few
CASSQDIRGETQYF
>TRBV24-1|many
CATSERPGLAGGWEQFF
>TRBV6-2/TRBV6-3|few
CASKYLPGTSGVLDTQYF
>TRBV7-4|NA
CASSRTDSNYGYTF
>TRBV4-2|many
CASSQGNEDTQYF
>TRBV5-1|NA
CASSFLKTQYF
>TRBV3-1|few
CASSQTGDSPLHF
>TRBV5-1|few
CASSARDSGANVLTF
>TRBV12-3/TRBV12-4|NA
CADGRPGELFF
>TRBV11-3|many
CASSPRDILNTEAFF
>TRBV7-2|NA
CASSDRDSTYNEQFF
>TRBV12-3/TRBV12-4|NA
CASRVPGSKGTQYF
>TRBV27|NA
CASTGLASYNEQFF